This entry concerns a single T cell receptor (beta chain). The antigen is unknown. Produced via immunoSEQ multiplex PCR; TCRdb's table is partial and in-frame only. The sample shows about 53,000 clones, over 80% of them seen only once. The data were taken from a study of early stage breast cancer tumors. General study results and limits: Bulk DNA sequencing of unsorted cells missed chain pairing and markers.

Germline V gene lookup returns CDR1 LGHNT and CDR2 FRNRAP. This CDR3 has 16 residues. With 0 bases clipped from V and 9 bases from J, the junction kept 9 bases outside the gene matches. Sequenced material: blood. The receptor's source is a person between 70 and 80 years old with breast cancer. The chain employs TRBV12-5 and TRBJ2-1, with 9 bases identical to TRBD2. CDR3 region: CASGLVLAGGPAEQFF. CDR3 DNA: TGTGCTAGTGGTTTGGTACTTGCGGGGGGGCCTGCTGAGCAGTTCTTC.